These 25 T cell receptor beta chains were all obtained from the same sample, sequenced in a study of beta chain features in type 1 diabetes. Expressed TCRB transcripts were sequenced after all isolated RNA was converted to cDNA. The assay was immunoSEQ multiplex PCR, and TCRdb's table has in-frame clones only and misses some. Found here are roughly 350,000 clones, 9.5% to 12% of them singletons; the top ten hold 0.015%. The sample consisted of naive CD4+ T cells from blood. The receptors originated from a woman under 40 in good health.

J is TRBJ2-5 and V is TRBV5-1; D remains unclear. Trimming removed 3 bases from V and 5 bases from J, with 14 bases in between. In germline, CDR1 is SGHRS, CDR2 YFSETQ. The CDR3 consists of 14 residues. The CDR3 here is CASSSLQLRETQYF. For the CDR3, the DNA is TGCGCCAGCAGCTCCCTACAGTTACGCGAGACCCAGTACTTC. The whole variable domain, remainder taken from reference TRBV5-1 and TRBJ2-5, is KAGVTQTPRYLIKTRGQQVTLSCSPISGHRSVSWYQQTPGQGLQFLFEYFSETQRNKGNFPGRFSGRQFSNSRSEMNVSTLELGDSALYLCASSSLQLRETQYFGPGTRLLVL.

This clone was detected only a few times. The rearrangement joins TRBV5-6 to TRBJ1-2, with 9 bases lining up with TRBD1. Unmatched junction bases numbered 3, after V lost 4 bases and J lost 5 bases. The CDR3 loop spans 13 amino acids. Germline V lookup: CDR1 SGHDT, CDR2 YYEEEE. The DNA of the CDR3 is TGTGCCAGCAGCCACAGGGGGCAGTATGGCTACACCTTC. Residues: CASSHRGQYGYTF.

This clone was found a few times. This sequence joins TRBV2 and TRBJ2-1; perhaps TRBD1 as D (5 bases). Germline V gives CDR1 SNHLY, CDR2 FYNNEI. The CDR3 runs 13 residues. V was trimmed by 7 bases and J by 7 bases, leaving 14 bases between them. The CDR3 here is CASMSGWMNEQFF. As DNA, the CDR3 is TGTGCCAGCATGTCAGGGTGGATGAATGAGCAGTTCTTC. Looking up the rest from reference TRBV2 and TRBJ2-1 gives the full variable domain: EPEVTQTPSHQVTQMGQEVILRCVPISNHLYFYWYRQILGQKVEFLVSFYNNEISEKSEIFDDQFSVERPDGSNFTLKIRSTKLEDSAMYFCASMSGWMNEQFFGPGTRLTVL.

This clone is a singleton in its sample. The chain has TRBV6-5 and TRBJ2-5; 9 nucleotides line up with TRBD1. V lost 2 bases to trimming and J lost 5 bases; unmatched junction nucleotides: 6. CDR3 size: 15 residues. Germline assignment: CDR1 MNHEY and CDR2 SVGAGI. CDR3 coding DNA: TGTGCCAGCAGTTACGGGACAGGGAAGGGGGAGACCCAGTACTTC. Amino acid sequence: CASSYGTGKGETQYF.

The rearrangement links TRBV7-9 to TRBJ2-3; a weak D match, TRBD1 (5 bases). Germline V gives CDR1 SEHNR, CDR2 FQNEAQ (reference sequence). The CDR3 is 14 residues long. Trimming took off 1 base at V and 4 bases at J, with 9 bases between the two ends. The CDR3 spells CASSLEIGADTQYF. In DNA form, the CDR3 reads TGTGCCAGCAGCTTAGAGATAGGGGCAGATACGCAGTATTTT.

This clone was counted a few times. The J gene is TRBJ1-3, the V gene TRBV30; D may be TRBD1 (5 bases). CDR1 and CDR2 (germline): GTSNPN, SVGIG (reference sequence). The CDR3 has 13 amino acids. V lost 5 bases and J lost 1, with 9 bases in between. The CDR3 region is CAWDGGSGNTIYF. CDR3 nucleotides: TGTGCCTGGGACGGGGGGTCTGGAAACACCATATATTTT.

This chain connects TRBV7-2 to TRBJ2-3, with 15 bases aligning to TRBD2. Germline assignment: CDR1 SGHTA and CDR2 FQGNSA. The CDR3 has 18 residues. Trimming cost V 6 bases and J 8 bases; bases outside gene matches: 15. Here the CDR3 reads CASSRTSGRAGGLGTQYF. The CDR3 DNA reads TGTGCCAGCAGTCGGACTAGCGGGAGGGCCGGTGGGTTAGGTACGCAGTATTTT.

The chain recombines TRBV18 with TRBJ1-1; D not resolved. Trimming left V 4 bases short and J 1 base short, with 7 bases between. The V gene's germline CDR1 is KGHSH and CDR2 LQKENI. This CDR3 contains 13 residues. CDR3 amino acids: CASSHDKNTEAFF. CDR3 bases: TGTGCCAGCTCACACGACAAGAACACTGAAGCTTTCTTT.

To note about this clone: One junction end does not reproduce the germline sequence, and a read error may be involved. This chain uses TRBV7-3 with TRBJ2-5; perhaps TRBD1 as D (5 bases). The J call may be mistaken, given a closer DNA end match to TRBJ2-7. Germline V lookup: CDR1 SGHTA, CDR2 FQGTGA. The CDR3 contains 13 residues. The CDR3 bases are TGTGCCAGCAGCCCGACAGCCTCCTCCGAGCAGTACTTC. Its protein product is CASSPTASSEQYF.

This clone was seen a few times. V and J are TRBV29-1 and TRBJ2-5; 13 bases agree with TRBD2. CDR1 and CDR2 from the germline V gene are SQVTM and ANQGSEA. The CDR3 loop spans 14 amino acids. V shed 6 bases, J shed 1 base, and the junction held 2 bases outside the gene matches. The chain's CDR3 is CSVGLAGAQETQYF. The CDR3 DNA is TGCAGCGTCGGACTAGCGGGGGCCCAAGAGACCCAGTACTTC.

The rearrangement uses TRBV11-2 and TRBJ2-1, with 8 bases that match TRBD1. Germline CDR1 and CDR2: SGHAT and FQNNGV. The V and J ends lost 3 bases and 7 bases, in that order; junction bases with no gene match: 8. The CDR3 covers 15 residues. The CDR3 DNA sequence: TGTGCCAGCAGCTTGAGACGGACAGGGATTAATGAGCAGTTCTTC. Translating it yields CASSLRRTGINEQFF.

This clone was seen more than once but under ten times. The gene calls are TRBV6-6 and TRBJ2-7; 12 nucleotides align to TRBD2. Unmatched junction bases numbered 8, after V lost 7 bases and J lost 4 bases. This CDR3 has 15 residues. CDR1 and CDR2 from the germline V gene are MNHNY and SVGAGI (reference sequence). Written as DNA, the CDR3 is TGTGCCAGCATCCAGACTAGCGGGAGTTTTTACGAGCAGTACTTC. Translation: CASIQTSGSFYEQYF.

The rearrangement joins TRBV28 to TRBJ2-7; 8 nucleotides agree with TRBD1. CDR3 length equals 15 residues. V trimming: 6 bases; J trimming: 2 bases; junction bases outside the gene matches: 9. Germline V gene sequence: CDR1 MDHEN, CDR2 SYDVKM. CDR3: CASSQTGAPTYEQYF. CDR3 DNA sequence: TGTGCCAGCAGCCAGACAGGGGCCCCAACCTACGAGCAGTACTTC.

The CDR3 coding sequence is TGTGCCAGCAGCTATACTAGCCGGGTTACAGATACGCAGTATTTT. Translating it yields CASSYTSRVTDTQYF. This chain joins TRBV5-6 and TRBJ2-3; maybe TRBD2 (6 bases). The germline V and J ends were trimmed by 3 bases and 3 bases, with 14 bases remaining between them. The germline V gene has CDR1 SGHDT and CDR2 YYEEEE. The CDR3 covers 15 residues. The whole variable domain, filled in from reference TRBV5-6 and TRBJ2-3, reads DAGVTQSPTHLIKTRGQQVTLRCSPKSGHDTVSWYQQALGQGPQFIFQYYEEEERQRGNFPDRFSGHQFPNYSSELNVNALLLGDSALYLCASSYTSRVTDTQYFGPGTRLTVL.

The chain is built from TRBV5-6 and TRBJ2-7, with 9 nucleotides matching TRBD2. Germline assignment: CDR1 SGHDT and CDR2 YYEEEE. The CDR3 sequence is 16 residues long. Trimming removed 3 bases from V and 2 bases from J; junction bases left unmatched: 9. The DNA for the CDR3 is TGTGCCAGCAGCTCACAGGGGACTAGCCAACCCTACGAGCAGTACTTC. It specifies CASSSQGTSQPYEQYF.

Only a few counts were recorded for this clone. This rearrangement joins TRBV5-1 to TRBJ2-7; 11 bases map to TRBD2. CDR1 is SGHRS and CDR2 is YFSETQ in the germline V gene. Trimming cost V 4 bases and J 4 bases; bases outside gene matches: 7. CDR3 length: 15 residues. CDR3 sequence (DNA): TGCGCCAGCAGCCGCCTAACTAGCGGGAGTTACGAGCAGTACTTC. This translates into CASSRLTSGSYEQYF.

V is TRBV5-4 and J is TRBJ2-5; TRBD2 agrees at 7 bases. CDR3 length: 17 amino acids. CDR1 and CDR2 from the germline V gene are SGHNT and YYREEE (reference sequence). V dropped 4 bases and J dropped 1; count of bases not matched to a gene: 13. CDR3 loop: CASSQDRLAAAQETQYF. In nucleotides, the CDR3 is TGTGCCAGCAGCCAGGACCGGCTAGCGGCAGCCCAAGAGACCCAGTACTTC.

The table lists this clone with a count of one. CDR3 loop: CAVEGQPNTGELFF. Written as DNA, the CDR3 is TGTGCAGTCGAGGGACAGCCGAACACCGGGGAGCTGTTTTTT. The V call is TRBV5-4, the J call TRBJ2-2; 7 positions match TRBD1. Per germline, CDR1 SGHNT and CDR2 YYREEE (reference sequence). This CDR3 has 14 residues.

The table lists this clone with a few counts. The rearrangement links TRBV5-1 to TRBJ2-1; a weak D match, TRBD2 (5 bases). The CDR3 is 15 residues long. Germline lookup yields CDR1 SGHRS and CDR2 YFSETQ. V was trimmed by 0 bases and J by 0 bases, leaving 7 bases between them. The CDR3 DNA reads TGCGCCAGCAGCTTGGCGGGAAGCTCCTACAATGAGCAGTTCTTC. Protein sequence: CASSLAGSSYNEQFF.

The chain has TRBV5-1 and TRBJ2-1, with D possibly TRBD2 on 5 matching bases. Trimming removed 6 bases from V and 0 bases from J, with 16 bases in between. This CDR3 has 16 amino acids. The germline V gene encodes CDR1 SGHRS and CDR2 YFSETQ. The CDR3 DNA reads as TGCGCCAGCAAAGTTAGCGCAACCAGCTCCTACAATGAGCAGTTCTTC. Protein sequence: CASKVSATSSYNEQFF.

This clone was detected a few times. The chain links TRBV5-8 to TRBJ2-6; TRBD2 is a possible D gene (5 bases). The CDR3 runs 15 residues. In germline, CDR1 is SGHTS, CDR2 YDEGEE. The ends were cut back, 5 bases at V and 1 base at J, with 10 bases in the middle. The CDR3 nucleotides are TGTGCCAGCAGTATGAGGGTATCTGGGGCCAACGTCCTGACTTTC. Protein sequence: CASSMRVSGANVLTF. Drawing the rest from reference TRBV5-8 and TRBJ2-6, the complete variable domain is EAGVTQSPTHLIKTRGQQATLRCSPISGHTSVYWYQQALGLGLQFLLWYDEGEERNRGNFPPRFSGRQFPNYSSELNVNALELEDSALYLCASSMRVSGANVLTFGAGSRLTVL.

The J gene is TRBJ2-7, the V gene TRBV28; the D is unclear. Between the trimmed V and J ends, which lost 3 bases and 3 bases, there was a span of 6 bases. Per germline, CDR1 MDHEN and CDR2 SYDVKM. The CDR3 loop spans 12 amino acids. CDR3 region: CASSLVDYEQYF. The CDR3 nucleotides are TGTGCCAGCAGTTTGGTAGACTACGAGCAGTACTTC.

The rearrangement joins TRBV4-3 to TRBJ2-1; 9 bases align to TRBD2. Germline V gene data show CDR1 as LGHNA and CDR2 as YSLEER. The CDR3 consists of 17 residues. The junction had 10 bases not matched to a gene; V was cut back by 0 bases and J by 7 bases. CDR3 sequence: CASSQDEAAGGSNEQFF. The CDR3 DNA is TGCGCCAGCAGCCAAGATGAGGCGGCGGGAGGGTCAAATGAGCAGTTCTTC.

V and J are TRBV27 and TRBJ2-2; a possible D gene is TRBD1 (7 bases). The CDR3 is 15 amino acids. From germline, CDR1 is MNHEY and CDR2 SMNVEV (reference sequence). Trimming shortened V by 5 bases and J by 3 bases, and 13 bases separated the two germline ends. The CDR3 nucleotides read TGTGCCAGCAGTGGAGGGGGCGTTTACACCGGGGAGCTGTTTTTT. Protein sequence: CASSGGGVYTGELFF.

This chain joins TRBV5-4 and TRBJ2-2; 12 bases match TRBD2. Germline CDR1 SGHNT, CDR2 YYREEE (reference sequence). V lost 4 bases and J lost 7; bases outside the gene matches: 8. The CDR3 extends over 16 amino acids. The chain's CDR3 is CASSPGLAGLGGELFF. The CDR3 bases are TGTGCCAGCAGCCCCGGACTAGCGGGACTCGGCGGGGAGCTGTTTTTT.